This T cell receptor (beta chain) was captured in a study of blood T cell repertoires in COVID-19 (TCRdb year 2020). With regard to the full study: Samples from collaborators originated in the United States, Italy and Spain and spanned both the acute and convalescent phases of COVID-19. The prospective study material was composed of cDNA or gDNA derived from T cells, B-cell-depleted T cells, or PBMCs. The dataset comprised deeply sampled blood TCRbeta repertoires from subjects exposed to, actively infected with, or recovered from COVID-19. The repertoires were released in a freely available public database intended as a resource for research on the immune response to SARS-CoV-2. The samples were drawn from the first 160 participants of the ongoing ImmuneRACE study and from 950 to 1,500 subjects provided by 6 global collaborators. The sample metadata nearly always contained a de-identified subject ID, COVID-19 status, age in years and sex. HLA class I and class II types, where available, came from metadata supplied by the sample provider rather than from assay-based typing.

The investigation overall reported the following: Clinical and demographic metadata were provided uncurated, with the amount varying by source and participant.

The collaborating institutions used their own protocols to collect whole blood in K2EDTA tubes. For TCRbeta analysis, collaborators shipped samples in one of three forms: frozen whole blood, isolated PBMCs, or DNA extracted from either of those sample types. The immunoSEQ Assay, a bias-controlled multiplex PCR, was used to amplify TCRbeta CDR3 regions from genomic DNA. In the paper's pipeline: The number of nucleated cells in each sample was estimated from the amplification of reference gene primers within the assay. Sequence reads were collapsed and filtered to measure the absolute abundance of every unique TCRbeta CDR3 rearrangement. For each sample, productive Simpson clonality was calculated by taking the square root of Simpson's diversity index across productive rearrangements. Not all clones reach the TCRdb copy of this immuneACCESS table, which keeps in-frame sequences only. Checked studies attribute under half of the gap to unresolved V genes and leave the rest unexplained. V, J and clone size are those of that table, while D and trimming were read from the DNA. The sample includes roughly 200,000 clones, with about 83% observed a single time. The ten largest clones take up 5% to 6.5% of the sample.

Note on this clone: This receptor's antigen is unknown. Base quality data are lacking; no much larger clone is found one base away.

The TCR was taken from a woman in her seventies with active or convalescent COVID-19. Sequencing was done on a sample of peripheral blood.

The sequence in DNA is TGTGCCAGTAGTCCCGGGGGGAATGAAAAACTGTTTTTT. Its protein reads: CASSPGGNEKLFF. The chain is assembled from TRBV19 and TRBJ1-4; D gene: possibly TRBD1, on 5 matching bases. According to the germline V gene (reference sequence), CDR1 reads LNHDA and CDR2 reads SQIVND. The CDR3 numbers 13 residues from cysteine through phenylalanine. The CDR3 DNA has 39 bases and is translated from base 1. The junction carries 9 bases between V and J, which are trimmed by 5 bases and 5 bases respectively.